This T cell receptor beta chain was identified during a study of blood T cell repertoires in COVID-19. Background on the study: The analysed material was cDNA or gDNA that came from T cells, B-cell-depleted T cells, or PBMCs.

The CDR3 sequence is 16 residues long. Looked up from germline, CDR1 is GTSNPN and CDR2 is SVGIG (reference sequence). V gave up 3 bases and J gave up 3 bases, with 20 bases separating them. Libraries were prepared by immunoSEQ multiplex PCR; TCRdb keeps only in-frame clonotypes and omits some of them. The table records 200,000 to 250,000 clones, roughly 85% of them present only once. The receptor was derived from a man aged 25-40 years who had recovered from COVID-19. The sample comprised PBMCs or T cells enriched from blood (not recorded which). The J gene is TRBJ1-2, the V gene TRBV30; D is unclear. The chain's CDR3 is CAWSPVGVQPYYGYTF. CDR3 nucleotides: TGTGCCTGGAGCCCCGTGGGAGTGCAGCCCTACTATGGCTACACCTTC.